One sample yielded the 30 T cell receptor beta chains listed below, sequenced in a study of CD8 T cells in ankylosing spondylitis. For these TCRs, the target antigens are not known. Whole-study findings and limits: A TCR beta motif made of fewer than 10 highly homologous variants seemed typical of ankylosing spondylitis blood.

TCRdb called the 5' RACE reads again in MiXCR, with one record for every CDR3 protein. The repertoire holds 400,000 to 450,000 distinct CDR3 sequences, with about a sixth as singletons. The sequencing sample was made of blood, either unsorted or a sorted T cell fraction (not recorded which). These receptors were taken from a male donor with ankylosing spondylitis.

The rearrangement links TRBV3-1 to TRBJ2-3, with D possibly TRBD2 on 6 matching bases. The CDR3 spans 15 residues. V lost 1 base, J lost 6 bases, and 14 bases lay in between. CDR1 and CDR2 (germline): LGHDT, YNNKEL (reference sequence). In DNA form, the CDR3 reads TGTGCCAGCAGCCAAGGAGGCGGGAAATGGGATACGCAGTATTTT. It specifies CASSQGGGKWDTQYF.

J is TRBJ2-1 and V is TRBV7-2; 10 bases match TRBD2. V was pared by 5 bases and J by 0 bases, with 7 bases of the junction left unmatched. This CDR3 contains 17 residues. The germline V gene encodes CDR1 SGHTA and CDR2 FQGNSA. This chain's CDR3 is CASSLSGRTSSYNEQFF. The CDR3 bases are TGTGCCAGCAGCCTTAGCGGGAGGACCAGCTCCTACAATGAGCAGTTCTTC.

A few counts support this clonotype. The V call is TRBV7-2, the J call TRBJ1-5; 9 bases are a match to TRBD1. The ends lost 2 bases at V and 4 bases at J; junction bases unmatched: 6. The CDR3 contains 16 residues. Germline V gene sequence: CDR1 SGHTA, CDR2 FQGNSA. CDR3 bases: TGTGCCAGCAGCTTAACGCCGGGACAGGGTAATCAGCCCCAGCATTTT. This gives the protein CASSLTPGQGNQPQHF.

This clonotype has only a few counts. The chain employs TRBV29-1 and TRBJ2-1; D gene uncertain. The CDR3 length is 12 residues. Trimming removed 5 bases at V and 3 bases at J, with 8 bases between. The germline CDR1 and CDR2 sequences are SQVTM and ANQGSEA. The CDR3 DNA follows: TGCAGCGTTCGGGCGGACTACAATGAGCAGTTCTTC. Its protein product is CSVRADYNEQFF.

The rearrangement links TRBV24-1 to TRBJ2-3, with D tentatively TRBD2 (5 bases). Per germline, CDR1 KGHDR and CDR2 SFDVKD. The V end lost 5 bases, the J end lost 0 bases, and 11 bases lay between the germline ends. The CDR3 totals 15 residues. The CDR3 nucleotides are TGTGCCACCAGTGGGCCGGGGTCCAGCACAGATACGCAGTATTTT. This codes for CATSGPGSSTDTQYF.

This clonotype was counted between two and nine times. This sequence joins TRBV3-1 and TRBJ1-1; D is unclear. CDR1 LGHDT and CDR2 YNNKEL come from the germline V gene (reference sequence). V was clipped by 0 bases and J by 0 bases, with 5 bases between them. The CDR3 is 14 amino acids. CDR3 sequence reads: CASSQDRLNTEAFF. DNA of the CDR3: TGTGCCAGCAGCCAAGATCGGCTGAACACTGAAGCTTTCTTT.

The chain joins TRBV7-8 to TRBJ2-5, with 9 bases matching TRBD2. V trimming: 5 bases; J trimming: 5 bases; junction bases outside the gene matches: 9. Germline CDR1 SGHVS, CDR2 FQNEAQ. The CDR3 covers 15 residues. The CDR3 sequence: CASSGGGLARETQYF. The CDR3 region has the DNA TGTGCCAGCAGCGGGGGGGGACTAGCTCGCGAGACCCAGTACTTC.

The CDR3 protein is CASSLTGGNGEQYF. The CDR3 region has the DNA TGCGCCAGCAGCTTGACAGGGGGCAATGGCGAGCAGTACTTC. V is TRBV5-1 and J is TRBJ2-7; 9 nucleotides line up with TRBD1. Trimming removed 1 base from V and 6 bases from J; junction bases left unmatched: 5. Germline V gene sequence: CDR1 SGHRS, CDR2 YFSETQ. The CDR3 is 14 residues long.

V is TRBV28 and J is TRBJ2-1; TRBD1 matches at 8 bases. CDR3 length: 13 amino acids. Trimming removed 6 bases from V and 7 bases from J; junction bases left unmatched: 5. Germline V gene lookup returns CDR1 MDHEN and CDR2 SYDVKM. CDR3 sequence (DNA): TGTGCCAGCAGGTCAGGGGGCATTAATGAGCAGTTCTTC. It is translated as CASRSGGINEQFF.

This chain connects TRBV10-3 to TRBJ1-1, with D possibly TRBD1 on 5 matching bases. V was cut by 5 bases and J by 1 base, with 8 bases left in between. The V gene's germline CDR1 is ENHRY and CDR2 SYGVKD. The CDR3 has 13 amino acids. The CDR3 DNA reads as TGTGCCATCAGTATGCAGGGGAACACTGAAGCTTTCTTT. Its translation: CAISMQGNTEAFF.

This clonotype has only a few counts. In DNA, the CDR3 is TGCGCCAGCAGCTTTATGGTGGGCACAGATACGCAGTATTTT. It codes for CASSFMVGTDTQYF. The V call is TRBV5-1, the J call TRBJ2-3; unclear D gene. V lost 2 bases and J lost 1, with 8 bases in between. CDR1 and CDR2 (germline): SGHRS, YFSETQ. This CDR3 is built from 14 residues.

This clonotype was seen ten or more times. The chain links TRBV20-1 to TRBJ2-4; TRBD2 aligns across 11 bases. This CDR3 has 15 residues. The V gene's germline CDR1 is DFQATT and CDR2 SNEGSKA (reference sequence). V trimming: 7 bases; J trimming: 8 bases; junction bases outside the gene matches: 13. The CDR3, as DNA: TGCAGTGGAATCGTACTAGCGGGAGAGGTAGACATTCAGTACTTC. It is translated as CSGIVLAGEVDIQYF.

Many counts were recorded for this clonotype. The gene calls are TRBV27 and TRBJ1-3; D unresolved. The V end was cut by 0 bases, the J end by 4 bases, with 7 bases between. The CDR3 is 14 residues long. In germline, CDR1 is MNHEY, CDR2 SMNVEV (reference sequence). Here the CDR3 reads CASSLSGYGNTIYF. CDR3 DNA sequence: TGTGCCAGCAGTTTATCCGGGTACGGAAACACCATATATTTT.

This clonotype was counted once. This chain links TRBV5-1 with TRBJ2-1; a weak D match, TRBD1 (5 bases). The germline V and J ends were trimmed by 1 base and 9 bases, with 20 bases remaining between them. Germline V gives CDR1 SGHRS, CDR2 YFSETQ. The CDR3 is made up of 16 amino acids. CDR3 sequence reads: CASSLRVTDLGSEQFF. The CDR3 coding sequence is TGCGCCAGCAGCTTGAGAGTGACAGACCTAGGATCTGAGCAGTTCTTC.

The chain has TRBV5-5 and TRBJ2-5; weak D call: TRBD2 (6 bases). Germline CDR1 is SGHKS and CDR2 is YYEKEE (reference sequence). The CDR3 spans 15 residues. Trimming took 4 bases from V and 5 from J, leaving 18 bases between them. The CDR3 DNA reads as TGTGCCAGCAGCCTGGTTGGGGAGGTCCGGGAGACCCAGTACTTC. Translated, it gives CASSLVGEVRETQYF. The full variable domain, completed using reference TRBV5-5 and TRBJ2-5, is DAGVTQSPTHLIKTRGQQVTLRCSPISGHKSVSWYQQVLGQGPQFIFQYYEKEERGRGNFPDRFSARQFPNYSSELNVNALLLGDSALYLCASSLVGEVRETQYFGPGTRLLVL.

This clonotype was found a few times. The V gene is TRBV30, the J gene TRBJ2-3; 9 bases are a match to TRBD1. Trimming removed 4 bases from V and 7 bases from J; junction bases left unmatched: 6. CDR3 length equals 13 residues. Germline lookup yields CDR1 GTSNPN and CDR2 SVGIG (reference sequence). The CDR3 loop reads CAWKQQGANTQYF. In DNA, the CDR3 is TGTGCCTGGAAACAACAGGGGGCAAATACGCAGTATTTT.

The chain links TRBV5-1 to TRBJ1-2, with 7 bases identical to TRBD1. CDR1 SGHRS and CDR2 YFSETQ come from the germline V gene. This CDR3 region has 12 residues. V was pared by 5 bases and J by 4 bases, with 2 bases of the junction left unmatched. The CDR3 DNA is TGCGCCAGCAGGAGGGACAGCTATGGCTACACCTTC. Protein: CASRRDSYGYTF.

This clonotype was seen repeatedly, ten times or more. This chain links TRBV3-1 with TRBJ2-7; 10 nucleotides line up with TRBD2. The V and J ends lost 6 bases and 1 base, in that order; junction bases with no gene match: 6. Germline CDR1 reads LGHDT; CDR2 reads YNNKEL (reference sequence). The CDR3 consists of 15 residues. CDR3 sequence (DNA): TGTGCCAGCAGTGAGACTAGCGGGTTTTCCTACGAGCAGTACTTC. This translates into CASSETSGFSYEQYF.

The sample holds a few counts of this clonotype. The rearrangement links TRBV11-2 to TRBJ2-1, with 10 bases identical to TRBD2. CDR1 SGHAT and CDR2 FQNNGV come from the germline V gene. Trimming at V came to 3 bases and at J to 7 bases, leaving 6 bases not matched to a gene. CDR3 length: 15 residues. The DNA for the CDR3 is TGTGCCAGCAGCTTCTCTAGCGGGGGAGCGAATGAGCAGTTCTTC. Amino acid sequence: CASSFSSGGANEQFF. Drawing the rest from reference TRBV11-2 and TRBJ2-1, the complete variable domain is EAGVAQSPRYKIIEKRQSVAFWCNPISGHATLYWYQQILGQGPKLLIQFQNNGVVDDSQLPKDRFSAERLKGVDSTLKIQPAKLEDSAVYLCASSFSSGGANEQFFGPGTRLTVL.

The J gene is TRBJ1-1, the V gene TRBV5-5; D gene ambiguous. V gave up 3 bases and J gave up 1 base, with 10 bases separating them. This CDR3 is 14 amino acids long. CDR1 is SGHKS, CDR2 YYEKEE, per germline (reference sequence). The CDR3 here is CASSWTGRNTEAFF. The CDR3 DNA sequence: TGTGCCAGCAGCTGGACGGGCAGGAACACTGAAGCTTTCTTT.

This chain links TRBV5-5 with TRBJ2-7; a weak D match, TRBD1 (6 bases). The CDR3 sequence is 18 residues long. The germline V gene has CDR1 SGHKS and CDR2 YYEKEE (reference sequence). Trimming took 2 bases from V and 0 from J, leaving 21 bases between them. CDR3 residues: CASSFFRGPQLSSYEQYF. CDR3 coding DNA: TGTGCCAGCAGCTTTTTCAGGGGACCCCAACTGAGCTCCTACGAGCAGTACTTC.

The CDR3 DNA is TGTGCCAGCAGCTTGACTAGCGGAGGAAGCAATGAGCAGTTCTTC. This encodes CASSLTSGGSNEQFF. The rearrangement links TRBV7-3 to TRBJ2-1, with TRBD2 matching over 9 bases. This CDR3 comprises 15 residues. CDR1 is SGHTA, CDR2 FQGTGA, per germline. The V segment lost 3 bases and the J segment 6 bases; nucleotides outside the gene matches: 6.

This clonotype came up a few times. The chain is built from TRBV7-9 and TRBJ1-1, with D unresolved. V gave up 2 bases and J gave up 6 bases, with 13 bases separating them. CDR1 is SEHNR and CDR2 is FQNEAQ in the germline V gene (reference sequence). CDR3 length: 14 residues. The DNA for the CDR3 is TGTGCCAGCAGCTTACTCGGGGAATGGGCTGAAGCTTTCTTT. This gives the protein CASSLLGEWAEAFF.

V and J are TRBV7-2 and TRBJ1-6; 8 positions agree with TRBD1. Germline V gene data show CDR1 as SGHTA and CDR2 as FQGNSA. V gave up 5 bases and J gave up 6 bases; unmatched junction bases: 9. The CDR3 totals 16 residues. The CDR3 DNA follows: TGTGCCAGCAGCCTCCGGGACAGGAGTTTTAATTCACCCCTCCACTTT. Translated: CASSLRDRSFNSPLHF.

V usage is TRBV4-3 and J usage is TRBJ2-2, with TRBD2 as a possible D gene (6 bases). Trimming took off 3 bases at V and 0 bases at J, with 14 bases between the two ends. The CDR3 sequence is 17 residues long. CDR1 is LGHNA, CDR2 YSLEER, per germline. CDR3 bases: TGCGCCAGCAGCCAGGGAGACTGGAGGGCGAACACCGGGGAGCTGTTTTTT. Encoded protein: CASSQGDWRANTGELFF.

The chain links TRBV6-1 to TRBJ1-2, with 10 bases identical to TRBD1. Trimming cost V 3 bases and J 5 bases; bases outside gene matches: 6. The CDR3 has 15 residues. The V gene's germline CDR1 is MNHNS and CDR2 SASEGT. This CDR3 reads CASSEGTGAFYGYTF. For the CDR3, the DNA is TGTGCCAGCAGTGAGGGGACAGGGGCGTTTTATGGCTACACCTTC.

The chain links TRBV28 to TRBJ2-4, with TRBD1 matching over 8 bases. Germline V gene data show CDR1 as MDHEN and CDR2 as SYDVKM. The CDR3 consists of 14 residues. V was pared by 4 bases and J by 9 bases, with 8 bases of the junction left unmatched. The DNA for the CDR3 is TGTGCCAGCAGTTCCCAGGGGGCTCTCGGCATTCAGTACTTC. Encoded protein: CASSSQGALGIQYF.

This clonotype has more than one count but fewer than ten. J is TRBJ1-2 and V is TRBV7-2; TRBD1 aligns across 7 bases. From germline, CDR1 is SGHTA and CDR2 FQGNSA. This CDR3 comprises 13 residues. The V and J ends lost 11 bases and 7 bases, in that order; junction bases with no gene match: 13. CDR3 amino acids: CARGATGIGGYTF. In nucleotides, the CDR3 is TGTGCCCGGGGGGCGACAGGGATCGGTGGCTACACCTTC.

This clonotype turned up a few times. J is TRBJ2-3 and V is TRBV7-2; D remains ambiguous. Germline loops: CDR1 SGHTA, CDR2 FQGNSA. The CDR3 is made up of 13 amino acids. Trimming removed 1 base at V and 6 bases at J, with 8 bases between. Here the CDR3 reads CASSLVLSDTQYF. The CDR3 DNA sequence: TGTGCCAGCAGCTTAGTTCTTTCGGATACGCAGTATTTT.

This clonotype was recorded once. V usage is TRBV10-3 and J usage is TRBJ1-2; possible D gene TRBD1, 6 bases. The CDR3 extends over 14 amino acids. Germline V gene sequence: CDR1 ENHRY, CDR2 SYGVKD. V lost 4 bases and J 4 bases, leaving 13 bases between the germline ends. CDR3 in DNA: TGTGCCATCAGTGCCGACCTCAGGGGCTATGGCTACACCTTC. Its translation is CAISADLRGYGYTF.